This T cell receptor beta chain was observed in a study of early T cells in non-severe SARS-CoV-2 infection. Overall study context: The chains were unpaired, and the sequenced material was bulk RNA from unsorted whole blood. Study-wide results and caveats: A preference for anti-spike CD8 responses marked VDJdb matching, which missed private and CD4 specificities.

Germline trimming cut 5 bases from V and 2 bases from J; bases unmatched to any gene: 7. Germline CDR1 reads KGHSH; CDR2 reads LQKENI. CDR3 size: 16 residues. Individual cDNA molecules were tagged with unique molecular identifiers. TCRdb passed the 5' RACE reads through MiXCR, listing each CDR3 protein once. The profile shows about 61,000 distinct CDR3 sequences, 9.5% to 14% of them singletons. This clonotype has a count of ten or more. The antigen remains unidentified. Sequences were obtained from whole blood. The receptor was derived from an adult who was a healthcare worker with PCR-confirmed SARS-CoV-2 infection or an uninfected control (not recorded which). The chain carries TRBV18 and TRBJ2-1; TRBD1 matches 9 bases. The CDR3 DNA follows: TGTGCCAGCTCATTATCCGGGACAGGGACCTACAATGAGCAGTTCTTC. Amino acids: CASSLSGTGTYNEQFF. The variable domain in full, with the rest retrieved from reference TRBV18 and TRBJ2-1, is NAGVMQNPRHLVRRRGQEARLRCSPMKGHSHVYWYRQLPEEGLKFMVYLQKENIIDESGMPKERFSAEFPKEGPSILRIQQVVRGDSAAYFCASSLSGTGTYNEQFFGPGTRLTVL.